Listed here are 27 T cell receptor beta chains from one sample, sequenced in a study of CXCR3-negative and CXCR3-positive naive CD8 T cells. Each TRB cDNA library was prepared by 5' RACE (with UMI labels). TCRdb re-called the 5' RACE reads, yielding one record per CDR3 amino acid sequence without DNA. Its clone listing holds 150,000 to 180,000 distinct CDR3 sequences. Study-wide findings and caveats: When CXCR3-positive naive cells were set against CXCR3-negative naive cells, the former had more hydrophobic TRB CDR3s.

For these TCRs, the target antigens are not known. Material for sequencing was naive CXCR3+ CD8+ T cells from blood. The subset here: CD45RO-CCR7+CD27+CD95- naive CD8+ T cells expressing CXCR3 (TNR3+). All receptors derive from a human donor in good health. Some clones in this sample may be carry-over from other donors' samples.

The chain couples TRBV4-3 to TRBJ1-1; TCRdb picks TRBD1, but there is no DNA to check that call. The CDR3 is made up of 14 amino acids. Germline CDR1 reads LGHNA; CDR2 reads YSLEER. The CDR3 loop is CASSQVARQTEAFF.

The chain employs TRBV4-1 and TRBJ2-2; the D gene TCRdb calls, TRBD2, cannot be checked with no DNA. This CDR3 comprises 21 residues. Germline CDR1 is MGHRA and CDR2 is YSYEKL. The CDR3 region is CASSQTTGLAGGIANTGELFF.

The chain couples TRBV27 to TRBJ2-7. CDR1 is MNHEY, CDR2 SMNVEV, per germline (reference sequence). The CDR3 contains 11 residues. The CDR3 loop is CASGSSYEQYF.

This chain connects TRBV7-2 to TRBJ1-1; without DNA, the TCRdb call of TRBD1 cannot be checked. This CDR3 has 17 amino acids. The germline gives CDR1 SGHTA, CDR2 FQGNSA. CDR3 loop: CASSPVPLTGMNTEAFF.

CDR3 region: CSVLSQEDYGYTF. The gene calls are TRBV29-1 and TRBJ1-2. Germline values: CDR1 SQVTM, CDR2 ANQGSEA. The CDR3 runs 13 residues.

V is TRBV7-9 and J is TRBJ1-1; without DNA, the TCRdb call of TRBD1 cannot be checked. CDR1 SEHNR and CDR2 FQNEAQ come from the germline V gene (reference sequence). The CDR3 runs to 15 residues. CDR3 sequence: CASSIPDRLNTEAFF.

V is TRBV7-9 and J is TRBJ2-1. Germline CDR1 reads SEHNR; CDR2 reads FQNEAQ (reference sequence). The CDR3 runs 15 residues. CDR3 sequence reads: CASSSRFHPYNEQFF.

J is TRBJ1-1 and V is TRBV5-1. The germline gives CDR1 SGHRS, CDR2 YFSETQ. The CDR3 totals 12 residues. The CDR3 sequence: CASSKENTEAFF. The variable domain in full, completed from reference TRBV5-1 and TRBJ1-1, reads KAGVTQTPRYLIKTRGQQVTLSCSPISGHRSVSWYQQTPGQGLQFLFEYFSETQRNKGNFPGRFSGRQFSNSRSEMNVSTLELGDSALYLCASSKENTEAFFGQGTRLTVV.

This chain links TRBV27 with TRBJ2-1; the D call of TRBD2 rests on TCRdb alone, since no DNA is present to check it. The CDR3 covers 13 residues. Germline V gives CDR1 MNHEY, CDR2 SMNVEV (reference sequence). The CDR3 sequence is CASSWTSGDEQFF.

The CDR3 loop reads CASSLGANSGNSYEQYF. V gene TRBV7-9 combines with J gene TRBJ2-7; there is no DNA to check the TCRdb D call of TRBD2. The CDR3 loop spans 17 amino acids. In germline, CDR1 is SEHNR, CDR2 FQNEAQ (reference sequence).

The genes are TRBV2 and TRBJ2-2; the TRBD2 assignment by TCRdb is unverifiable without DNA. Germline V lookup: CDR1 SNHLY, CDR2 FYNNEI. There are 16 residues in the CDR3. This CDR3 is CASSRGGLAGTGELFF.

The chain links TRBV7-6 to TRBJ2-1; the TCRdb D gene call, TRBD2, has no DNA to confirm it. The CDR3 spans 15 residues. Germline V gives CDR1 SGHVS, CDR2 FNYEAQ. CDR3: CASSSTSGGANEQFF.

The chain recombines TRBV4-3 with TRBJ2-2; TCRdb's assignment of TRBD1 cannot be checked, as there is no DNA. Looked up from germline, CDR1 is LGHNA and CDR2 is YSLEER. This CDR3 has 17 residues. The CDR3 spells CASSQDRGGSVTGELFF.

The rearrangement links TRBV30 to TRBJ1-1; TCRdb's assignment of TRBD1 cannot be checked, as there is no DNA. This CDR3 spans 14 amino acids. Germline V gives CDR1 GTSNPN, CDR2 SVGIG (reference sequence). CDR3 in amino acids: CAWGPGTGGTEAFF.

CDR3: CRTRGRGGNEQFF. The chain employs TRBV20-1 and TRBJ2-1; TCRdb designates TRBD1, a call that cannot be tested without DNA. The CDR3 is 13 residues long. The germline gives CDR1 DFQATT, CDR2 SNEGSKA (reference sequence).

This sequence joins TRBV29-1 and TRBJ1-2; the D call from TCRdb, TRBD1, cannot be confirmed without DNA. CDR1 SQVTM and CDR2 ANQGSEA come from the germline V gene. This CDR3 is built from 13 residues. CDR3 sequence reads: CSGAGTGLYGYTF.

The V gene is TRBV19, the J gene TRBJ2-2; without DNA, the TCRdb call of TRBD2 cannot be checked. The germline gives CDR1 LNHDA, CDR2 SQIVND (reference sequence). CDR3 length: 13 residues. CDR3 protein: CAHPSWGAGSCFF.

The chain combines TRBV28 with TRBJ1-6. Germline loops: CDR1 MDHEN, CDR2 SYDVKM. This CDR3 comprises 13 residues. CDR3 amino acids: CASSSLSRSPLHF.

The chain joins TRBV7-9 to TRBJ2-7; TCRdb reports TRBD1, a call that lacks DNA to check it against. The length of the CDR3 is 12 residues. CDR1 and CDR2 from the germline V gene are SEHNR and FQNEAQ (reference sequence). This CDR3 is CASSRTGDEQYF. The variable domain in full, with the rest retrieved from reference TRBV7-9 and TRBJ2-7, is DTGVSQNPRHKITKRGQNVTFRCDPISEHNRLYWYRQTLGQGPEFLTYFQNEAQLEKSRLLSDRFSAERPKGSFSTLEIQRTEQGDSAMYLCASSRTGDEQYFGPGTRLTVT.

V usage is TRBV5-1 and J usage is TRBJ2-7; TCRdb returns TRBD2, unconfirmable since there is no DNA. CDR3 size: 19 residues. Looked up from germline, CDR1 is SGHRS and CDR2 is YFSETQ. The CDR3 loop is CASSKASGTSGTTAREQYF.

This chain connects TRBV6-5 to TRBJ2-5; TCRdb lists TRBD1, though no DNA is available to test this call. The CDR3 totals 13 residues. Germline values: CDR1 MNHEY, CDR2 SVGAGI. The CDR3: CATTQDHQETQYF.

V and J are TRBV5-1 and TRBJ2-7; TCRdb outputs TRBD1, but without DNA this stays unchecked. Germline V CDR1 and CDR2: SGHRS, YFSETQ. This CDR3 spans 14 amino acids. The CDR3 loop is CASSLEAGIYEQYF.

The chain recombines TRBV4-3 with TRBJ2-1; with no DNA, the TCRdb D assignment of TRBD1 cannot be verified. CDR3 size: 14 residues. CDR1 LGHNA and CDR2 YSLEER come from the germline V gene. CDR3 amino acids: CASSQDRGFNEQFF.

The J gene is TRBJ2-5, the V gene TRBV7-8. The CDR3 totals 14 residues. In germline, CDR1 is SGHVS, CDR2 FQNEAQ. CDR3 protein: CASSAMDGLRTQYF.

The chain uses TRBV5-1 and TRBJ2-3; the TRBD1 assignment by TCRdb is unverifiable without DNA. This CDR3 has 14 residues. Germline CDR1 SGHRS, CDR2 YFSETQ. The CDR3 reads CASSSRDTEDTQYF.

The rearrangement uses TRBV10-2 and TRBJ2-1; TCRdb gives TRBD2 as the D gene, but with no DNA this cannot be confirmed. Germline CDR1 is WSHSY and CDR2 is SAAADI. The CDR3 sequence is 14 residues long. This CDR3 reads CASSRTSTGNEQFF.

The chain carries TRBV28 and TRBJ1-2; TCRdb's D call of TRBD1 is untestable without DNA. This CDR3 comprises 13 residues. CDR1 MDHEN and CDR2 SYDVKM come from the germline V gene. CDR3 loop: CASSPGQDYGYTF.